The 5 T cell receptor beta chains listed next were all sequenced from one sample in a study of Ad26.COV2.S vaccination and SARS-CoV-2 variants. The table came from immunoSEQ multiplex PCR; TCRdb's copy has only in-frame clones and leaves some out. The sample has about 400,000 clones; about 89% are singletons. Sample treatment: approximately 18 received Ad26.COV2.S at low or high dose, single or two shots; five or six received placebo; per-sample allocation not given. The investigators took samples on day 63 after the first vaccine or placebo injection. The sample was peripheral blood, taken in a trial of Ad26.COV2.S vaccine versus placebo. These receptors all stem from a person between 18 and 59 years old who received the Ad26.COV2.S COVID-19 vaccine or a placebo.

The chain is built from TRBV11-2 and TRBJ1-4; D is perhaps TRBD1 (5 bases). The CDR3 covers 15 residues. The V end was cut by 5 bases, the J end by 5 bases, with 15 bases between. The germline V gene has CDR1 SGHAT and CDR2 FQNNGV. The CDR3 DNA sequence: TGTGCCAGCAGCCGAGGGGTGGCAGGGAATGAAAAACTGTTTTTT. The encoded protein is CASSRGVAGNEKLFF.

V gene TRBV7-3 combines with J gene TRBJ2-3; D remains unclear. This CDR3 comprises 14 residues. Germline lookup yields CDR1 SGHTA and CDR2 FQGTGA. V was trimmed by 5 bases and J by 2 bases, leaving 11 bases between them. The CDR3 DNA reads TGTGCCAGCAGCCCCCGAGCAGTCACAGATACGCAGTATTTT. As protein: CASSPRAVTDTQYF.

V and J are TRBV2 and TRBJ1-2; TRBD1 might be the D (5 bases). Trimming stripped 0 bases from V and 4 bases from J, with 15 bases between. Germline V lookup: CDR1 SNHLY, CDR2 FYNNEI. The CDR3 is 16 amino acids. CDR3: CASSEARGAYVYGYTF. DNA of the CDR3: TGTGCCAGCAGTGAAGCGCGAGGGGCGTATGTCTATGGCTACACCTTC. The full variable domain, rest sourced from reference TRBV2 and TRBJ1-2, is EPEVTQTPSHQVTQMGQEVILRCVPISNHLYFYWYRQILGQKVEFLVSFYNNEISEKSEIFDDQFSVERPDGSNFTLKIRSTKLEDSAMYFCASSEARGAYVYGYTFGSGTRLTVV.

The V and J genes are TRBV7-8 and TRBJ2-7; D ambiguous. V was shortened by 3 bases and J by 2 bases, with 11 bases between the two germline ends. Germline V gives CDR1 SGHVS, CDR2 FQNEAQ. The CDR3 is made up of 14 amino acids. This CDR3 reads CASSFGTQAYEQYF. The CDR3, as DNA: TGTGCCAGCAGCTTTGGCACTCAAGCCTACGAGCAGTACTTC.

The chain links TRBV5-5 to TRBJ2-1; D not resolved. The germline gives CDR1 SGHKS, CDR2 YYEKEE (reference sequence). There are 13 residues in the CDR3. The V end was cut by 5 bases, the J end by 6 bases, with 12 bases between. The CDR3 DNA reads as TGTGCCAGCAGTTTCAGCGTTGGCAATGAGCAGTTCTTC. Translating gives CASSFSVGNEQFF.